This T cell receptor (beta chain) was sequenced in a study of identical twins. V was trimmed by 3 bases and J by 3 bases, leaving 14 bases between them. The CDR3 has 14 residues. CDR1 SQVTM and CDR2 ANQGSEA come from the germline V gene. Study results and caveats: Models underestimated how often monozygotic twins shared out-of-frame TCR alpha.

This clonotype has at least ten counts. Its antigen remains unknown. A universal primer site arose from template switching, and cDNA bore unique molecular identifiers. One entry per CDR3 protein, called by TCRdb with MiXCR from the 5' RACE reads. In the table there are about 280,000 distinct CDR3 sequences, 8% to 9% of which are singletons. These data are also associated with another study on yellow fever vaccine responses in identical twins.

The rearrangement uses TRBV29-1 and TRBJ1-1; D may be TRBD1 (6 bases). This sequence originates from a woman aged 18-29 years in good health. Sequenced material: memory (CD45RO+) T cells sorted from blood. The CDR3 region has the DNA TGCAGCGTTGAGCGGGGGCTGGGGGACACTGAAGCTTTCTTT. Translated, it gives CSVERGLGDTEAFF.